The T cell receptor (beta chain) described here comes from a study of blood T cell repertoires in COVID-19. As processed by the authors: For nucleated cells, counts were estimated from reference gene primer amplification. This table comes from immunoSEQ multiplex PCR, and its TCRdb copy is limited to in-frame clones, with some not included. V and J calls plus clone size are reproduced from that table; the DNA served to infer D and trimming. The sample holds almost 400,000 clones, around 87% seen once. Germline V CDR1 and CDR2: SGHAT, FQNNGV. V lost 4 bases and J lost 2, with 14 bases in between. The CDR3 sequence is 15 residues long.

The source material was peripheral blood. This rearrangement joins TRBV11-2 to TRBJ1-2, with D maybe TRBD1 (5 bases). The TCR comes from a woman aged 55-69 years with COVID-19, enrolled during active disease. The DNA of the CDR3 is TGTGCCAGCAGCTCAGGACAAAGCTCCAACTATGGCTACACCTTC. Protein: CASSSGQSSNYGYTF.